The rows below give T cell receptor beta chains drawn from one sample of a study of blood T cells in healthy people across ages. TCRdb re-derived calls from the 5' RACE reads in MiXCR, one entry per CDR3 protein. The data contain approximately 490,000 distinct CDR3 sequences, approximately 25% of them seen just once; the ten biggest clones take up 8.7%. This same sample was also taken into another study, of T cells of mothers and their children.

Sequencing used blood. These receptors were taken from a boy aged 5-17 years in good health. Both conserved end residues are part of each CDR3. A D gene is named only where the DNA matches it firmly. Some rows have no size entry. The others give once, few or many, or a class for an expanded clone.

abundance: -
d_gene: TRBD1
j_gene: TRBJ1-5
v_gene: TRBV20-1
CDR3aa: CSARQGANQPQHF
CDR3nt: TGCAGTGCTAGACAGGGGGCCAATCAGCCCCAGCATTTT

abundance: few
d_gene: -
j_gene: TRBJ1-1
v_gene: TRBV2
CDR3aa: CASSAGTEAFF
CDR3nt: TGTGCCAGCAGTGCCGGGACTGAAGCTTTCTTT

abundance: -
d_gene: TRBD1
j_gene: TRBJ2-7
v_gene: TRBV28
CDR3aa: CASSFGTGLRLSSYEQYF
CDR3nt: TGTGCCAGCAGTTTCGGGACAGGGCTCCGGTTGAGCTCCTACGAGCAGTACTTC

abundance: few
d_gene: -
j_gene: TRBJ2-5
v_gene: TRBV6-2/TRBV6-3
CDR3aa: CASSFPGWETQYF
CDR3nt: TGTGCCAGCAGTTTCCCGGGGTGGGAGACCCAGTACTTC

abundance: few
d_gene: -
j_gene: TRBJ1-2
v_gene: TRBV7-2
CDR3aa: CASSFTPDPYGYTF
CDR3nt: TGTGCCAGCAGCTTTACTCCCGATCCCTATGGCTACACCTTC

abundance: -
d_gene: -
j_gene: TRBJ1-3
v_gene: TRBV20-1
CDR3aa: CSARVENTIYF
CDR3nt: TGCAGTGCTAGGGTTGAGAACACCATATATTTT

abundance: -
d_gene: -
j_gene: TRBJ2-5
v_gene: TRBV28
CDR3aa: CASSLSPTAMQETQYF
CDR3nt: TGTGCCAGCAGTTTAAGCCCGACGGCGATGCAAGAGACCCAGTACTTC

abundance: few
d_gene: -
j_gene: TRBJ2-3
v_gene: TRBV7-2
CDR3aa: CASSTSTDTQYF
CDR3nt: TGTGCCAGCAGCACGAGCACAGATACGCAGTATTTT

abundance: few
d_gene: -
j_gene: TRBJ2-7
v_gene: TRBV29-1
CDR3aa: CSVVGLLSSYEQYF
CDR3nt: TGCAGCGTTGTAGGACTGCTGAGCTCCTACGAGCAGTACTTC

abundance: -
d_gene: TRBD1
j_gene: TRBJ2-2
v_gene: TRBV14
CDR3aa: CASSPGTGWTGELFF
CDR3nt: TGTGCCAGCAGCCCAGGGACAGGGTGGACCGGGGAGCTGTTTTTT

abundance: -
d_gene: TRBD2
j_gene: TRBJ2-3
v_gene: TRBV7-8
CDR3aa: CASSLVQTSGGKTDTQYF
CDR3nt: TGTGCCAGCAGCTTAGTCCAGACTAGCGGGGGGAAGACAGATACGCAGTATTTT

abundance: -
d_gene: TRBD2
j_gene: TRBJ2-2
v_gene: TRBV5-1
CDR3aa: CASSFLAEVNTGELFF
CDR3nt: TGCGCCAGCAGCTTTCTAGCGGAGGTGAACACCGGGGAGCTGTTTTTT

abundance: many
d_gene: TRBD2
j_gene: TRBJ2-5
v_gene: TRBV7-2
CDR3aa: CASSFGAWEGRETQYF
CDR3nt: TGTGCCAGCAGCTTCGGGGCGTGGGAGGGCCGAGAGACCCAGTACTTC

abundance: -
d_gene: -
j_gene: TRBJ2-7
v_gene: TRBV7-9
CDR3aa: CASSTSPSPPYEQYF
CDR3nt: TGTGCCAGCAGCACTAGTCCCTCCCCCCCCTACGAGCAGTACTTC

abundance: many
d_gene: -
j_gene: TRBJ2-1
v_gene: TRBV6-2/TRBV6-3
CDR3aa: CASSYEGTYNEQFF
CDR3nt: TGTGCCAGCAGTTACGAAGGCACCTACAATGAGCAGTTCTTC

abundance: few
d_gene: -
j_gene: TRBJ1-2
v_gene: TRBV6-5
CDR3aa: CASSYSRKGRGSGYTF
CDR3nt: TGTGCCAGCAGTTACTCGAGAAAGGGACGGGGGTCTGGCTACACCTTC

abundance: -
d_gene: -
j_gene: TRBJ2-7
v_gene: TRBV6-5
CDR3aa: CASSNRQGGPYEQYF
CDR3nt: TGTGCCAGCAGTAACCGCCAGGGGGGTCCCTACGAGCAGTACTTC

abundance: -
d_gene: -
j_gene: TRBJ1-1
v_gene: TRBV10-3
CDR3aa: CAISERTVNTEAFF
CDR3nt: TGTGCCATCAGTGAGAGGACAGTGAACACTGAAGCTTTCTTT

abundance: -
d_gene: -
j_gene: TRBJ2-1
v_gene: TRBV10-3
CDR3aa: CAISDRDNEQFF
CDR3nt: TGTGCCATCAGTGACAGGGACAATGAGCAGTTCTTC

abundance: few
d_gene: -
j_gene: TRBJ2-1
v_gene: TRBV5-8
CDR3aa: CASSHRIRGSYNEQFF
CDR3nt: TGTGCCAGCAGCCACCGTATTCGCGGCTCCTACAATGAGCAGTTCTTC

abundance: few
d_gene: -
j_gene: TRBJ1-3
v_gene: TRBV6-6
CDR3aa: CASSNPATSGNTIYF
CDR3nt: TGTGCCAGCAGCAATCCGGCCACCTCTGGAAACACCATATATTTT

abundance: -
d_gene: TRBD1
j_gene: TRBJ2-3
v_gene: TRBV27
CDR3aa: CASSFDAPGQGTFRTDTQYF
CDR3nt: TGTGCCAGCAGTTTCGACGCGCCGGGACAGGGGACCTTTCGCACAGATACGCAGTATTTT

abundance: -
d_gene: -
j_gene: TRBJ1-6
v_gene: TRBV19
CDR3aa: CASSSAARDNSPLHF
CDR3nt: TGTGCCAGTTCATCGGCGGCCAGGGATAATTCACCCCTCCACTTT

abundance: -
d_gene: -
j_gene: TRBJ2-7
v_gene: TRBV28
CDR3aa: CASSLYTTPSREQYF
CDR3nt: TGTGCCAGCAGTCTATACACGACCCCCTCTCGGGAGCAGTACTTC

abundance: few
d_gene: TRBD1
j_gene: TRBJ1-2
v_gene: TRBV6-6
CDR3aa: CASSYRDREVYGYTF
CDR3nt: TGTGCCAGCAGTTACCGGGACAGGGAGGTCTATGGCTACACCTTC

abundance: -
d_gene: TRBD1
j_gene: TRBJ1-4
v_gene: TRBV20-1
CDR3aa: CSARTPHRGKLFF
CDR3nt: TGCAGTGCTAGGACCCCTCACAGGGGAAAACTGTTTTTT

abundance: few
d_gene: -
j_gene: TRBJ2-1
v_gene: TRBV5-6
CDR3aa: CASSFSGWSSYNEQFF
CDR3nt: TGTGCCAGCAGCTTTAGCGGCTGGAGCTCCTACAATGAGCAGTTCTTC

abundance: few
d_gene: -
j_gene: TRBJ1-1
v_gene: TRBV3-1
CDR3aa: CASSHRTEAFF
CDR3nt: TGTGCCAGCAGCCATCGAACCGAAGCTTTCTTT

abundance: few
d_gene: -
j_gene: TRBJ2-6
v_gene: TRBV21-1
CDR3aa: CASSRISGDRGASGTNVLTF
CDR3nt: TGTGCCAGCAGTAGAATCTCAGGGGACAGGGGGGCCTCTGGGACCAACGTCCTGACTTTC

abundance: many
d_gene: -
j_gene: TRBJ2-1
v_gene: TRBV7-3
CDR3aa: CASRDTGSYNEQFF
CDR3nt: TGTGCCAGCAGGGACACCGGTTCCTACAATGAGCAGTTCTTC

abundance: -
d_gene: TRBD1
j_gene: TRBJ1-5
v_gene: TRBV6-1
CDR3aa: CASSQTGGHYSNQPQHF
CDR3nt: TGTGCCAGCAGCCAAACAGGGGGCCATTATAGCAATCAGCCCCAGCATTTT

abundance: -
d_gene: TRBD1
j_gene: TRBJ2-7
v_gene: TRBV6-5
CDR3aa: CASSYYGDRESGEQYF
CDR3nt: TGTGCCAGCAGTTACTACGGGGACAGGGAATCTGGGGAGCAGTACTTC

abundance: -
d_gene: -
j_gene: TRBJ2-4
v_gene: TRBV5-5
CDR3aa: CASSSFRGLAKNIQYF
CDR3nt: TGTGCCAGCAGCTCGTTCCGGGGGCTAGCCAAAAACATTCAGTACTTC

abundance: few
d_gene: -
j_gene: TRBJ2-4
v_gene: TRBV29-1
CDR3aa: CSVVLDSLLAKNIQYF
CDR3nt: TGCAGCGTCGTCCTTGACAGCCTACTAGCCAAAAACATTCAGTACTTC

abundance: few
d_gene: -
j_gene: TRBJ2-2
v_gene: TRBV2
CDR3aa: CASSGIEVGELFF
CDR3nt: TGTGCCAGCAGCGGTATCGAAGTCGGGGAGCTGTTTTTT

abundance: -
d_gene: -
j_gene: TRBJ2-3
v_gene: TRBV6-5
CDR3aa: CASSYSYGGADTQYF
CDR3nt: TGTGCCAGCAGTTACTCGTATGGCGGGGCAGATACGCAGTATTTT

abundance: few
d_gene: TRBD1
j_gene: TRBJ1-3
v_gene: TRBV3-1
CDR3aa: CASSPWDRSSGNTIYF
CDR3nt: TGTGCCAGCAGCCCGTGGGACAGGAGCTCTGGAAACACCATATATTTT

abundance: -
d_gene: -
j_gene: TRBJ2-7
v_gene: TRBV7-9
CDR3aa: CASSSPGATGEQYF
CDR3nt: TGTGCCAGCAGCTCCCCGGGGGCTACGGGCGAGCAGTACTTC

abundance: -
d_gene: -
j_gene: TRBJ1-1
v_gene: TRBV6-5
CDR3aa: CASSRGGGLSPEAFF
CDR3nt: TGTGCCAGCAGTAGGGGTGGAGGGCTGTCTCCTGAAGCTTTCTTT